This TCR beta chain originates from a study of blood T cell repertoires in COVID-19. Study-wide context: In each case, the material was cDNA or gDNA derived from T cells, B-cell-depleted T cells, or PBMCs.

The V gene's germline CDR1 is LGHNA and CDR2 YSLEER. V was clipped by 0 bases and J by 2 bases, with 24 bases between them. The CDR3 is 20 amino acids. Sequencing was performed with immunoSEQ multiplex PCR; in TCRdb, only in-frame clones are kept and a portion is missing. The sample has about 84,000 clones; 83% are singletons. The chain joins TRBV4-3 to TRBJ2-3, with D possibly being TRBD1 or TRBD2 (9 bases each). The sequenced sample was peripheral blood. The sequence was collected from a woman older than 75 with acute or convalescent COVID-19. The CDR3 spells CASSQDPGQGSSGNTDTQYF. The CDR3 DNA reads TGCGCCAGCAGCCAAGATCCGGGACAGGGCTCTAGCGGGAACACAGATACGCAGTATTTT.